This T cell receptor beta chain was documented in a study of shared clonotypes between healthy human individuals. Assay used: immunoSEQ multiplex PCR; TCRdb lists only in-frame clones, some missing. The sample includes fewer than 600,000 clones, around 80% of them seen just once. Germline CDR1 reads LNHDA; CDR2 reads SQIVND (reference sequence). V was cut by 10 bases and J by 2 bases, with 11 bases left in between. The CDR3 covers 12 residues. Sequences were obtained from PBMCs. J is TRBJ1-2 and V is TRBV19, with D perhaps matching TRBD1 (5 bases). The sequence came from a woman in her forties in good health. Some clones in this sample may be carry-over from other donors' samples. The DNA for the CDR3 is TGTGCCACCGGGACGGCGAACTATGGCTACACCTTC. Encoded protein: CATGTANYGYTF.